This T cell receptor (beta chain) was captured by sequencing in a study of CD8+ T cells in alopecia areata. Looking at the study overall: The study gave tofacitinib for 6 to 18 months, then 6 months off drug.

The V gene's germline CDR1 is SGHVS and CDR2 FQNEAQ. This CDR3 has 16 residues. V was pared by 5 bases and J by 3 bases, with 8 bases of the junction left unmatched. Treatment in this sample: oral pan-JAK inhibitor, 5-10 mg twice daily. Extracted from the samples, RNA was reverse transcribed into cDNA to serve as the sequencing template. The assay was immunoSEQ multiplex PCR, and TCRdb's table has in-frame clones only and misses some. This sample has about 99,000 clones, with 86% found just once. This sequence joins TRBV7-8 and TRBJ2-7; 12 nucleotides align to TRBD2. The material sequenced was CD8+ T cells sorted from blood, taken between weeks 30 and 35, from a patient treated with tofacitinib. The receptor was derived from a human donor with alopecia areata. In DNA form, the CDR3 reads TGTGCCAGCAGCCACCTTACGACTAGCGGGGGCTACGAGCAGTACTTC. It encodes CASSHLTTSGGYEQYF. The full variable domain, its missing parts supplied by reference TRBV7-8 and TRBJ2-7, is GAGVSQSPRYKVAKRGQDVALRCDPISGHVSLFWYQQALGQGPEFLTYFQNEAQLDKSGLPSDRFFAERPEGSVSTLKIQRTQQEDSAVYLCASSHLTTSGGYEQYFGPGTRLTVT.